Sequencing of this TCR beta chain was carried out in a study of Ad26.COV2.S vaccination and SARS-CoV-2 variants. Overall study: Intramuscularly, Ad26.COV2.S was given either once or twice, 56 days apart.

Treatment specified: roughly 18 received Ad26.COV2.S at low or high dose, single or two shots; about 5 received placebo; per-sample allocation not given. Collection of the samples took place on day 63 after the first injection of vaccine or placebo. TCRdb keeps only in-frame clones here, not all; method: immunoSEQ multiplex PCR. The sample has 440,000 or so clones, roughly nine tenths seen once. Germline values: CDR1 SQVTM, CDR2 ANQGSEA. After removal of 7 bases from V and 6 bases from J, the junction contained 7 bases not matched to a gene. The CDR3 is 13 residues long. The TCR sequence derives from a person between 18 and 65 years old who received the Ad26.COV2.S COVID-19 vaccine or a placebo. V is TRBV29-1 and J is TRBJ1-5, with TRBD1 matching 9 bases. The source was peripheral blood, collected in a trial of Ad26.COV2.S vaccine versus placebo. The CDR3 DNA reads TGCAGCGCCGGGACAGGGAAGGGTCAGCCCCAGCATTTT. Translation gives CSAGTGKGQPQHF. Full variable domain (remainder filled in from reference TRBV29-1 and TRBJ1-5): SAVISQKPSRDICQRGTSLTIQCQVDSQVTMMFWYRQQPGQSLTLIATANQGSEATYESGFVIDKFPISRPNLTFSTLTVSNMSPEDSSIYLCSAGTGKGQPQHFGDGTRLSIL.